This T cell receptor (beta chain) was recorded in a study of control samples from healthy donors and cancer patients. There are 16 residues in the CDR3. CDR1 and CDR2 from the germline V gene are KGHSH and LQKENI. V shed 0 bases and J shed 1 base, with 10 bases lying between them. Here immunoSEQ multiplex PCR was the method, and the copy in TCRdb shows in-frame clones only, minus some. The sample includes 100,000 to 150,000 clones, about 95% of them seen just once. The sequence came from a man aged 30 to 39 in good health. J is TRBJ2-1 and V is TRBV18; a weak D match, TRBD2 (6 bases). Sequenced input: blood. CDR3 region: CASSPPGTSSYNEQFF. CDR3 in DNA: TGTGCCAGCTCACCACCCGGGACTTCTTCCTACAATGAGCAGTTCTTC.